This entry is about one TCR beta chain. This clone was seen many times. Its antigen remains unidentified. One base away there is no much larger clone; base qualities are not given. The sample contains more than one DNA sequence encoding this CDR3. This sample stems from a study of shared clonotypes between healthy human individuals (dated by TCRdb to the early 2020s). Study-wide context: The cohort included three men and a couple of women between 18 and 49 years of age. Between about 0.8 and 8.9 billion PBMCs per donor were obtained by leukapheresis. Per donor, three plates each were used for CD4 naive and CD4 memory, two for CD8 naive, and one for CD8 memory. Blood TCR repertoires of five healthy adults were deeply sequenced to estimate repertoire size and the extent of clonotype sharing between individuals. Different laboratories and diverse techniques were used to prepare libraries and sequence TCR repertoires, to increase sequencing depth and limit assay-specific biases.

The donors were healthy, HIV-negative adults who had no recently reported acute infections or vaccinations. Only Caucasian adults living in Nashville, Tennessee, USA were represented among the donors. CD8 memory samples combined magnetically selected CD45RO+ cells with CCR7-negative CD45RA+ effector memory (TemRA) cells. Blood was collected by leukapheresis, and PBMCs were isolated by Ficoll-Histopaque density gradient centrifugation and then cryopreserved in liquid nitrogen vapor phase. Analytical flow cytometry was used to check the purity and quantity of every magnetically sorted T cell population. Genomic DNA was isolated from every sorted fraction and measured by UV absorbance on a Nanodrop 2000c. For CDR1 and CDR2, the germline V gene lists MRHNA and SNTAGT. From its cysteine to its phenylalanine, the CDR3 spans 14 amino acids. The only DNA kept is the CDR3, 42 bases in frame from the first base. Germline trimming amounts to 2 bases on V and 5 bases on J, with 1 as the count of junction bases outside the gene matches.

Study-wide findings and limitations: Compared with non-shared clonotypes, clonotypes shared by all four sorted-subset donors had higher generation probabilities. Sampling was limited to blood, and TCR repertoires in tissue likely differ from TCR repertoires in blood. Approximately 5% of naive CD4, 3% to 3.5% of naive CD8, roughly 2.4% of memory CD4, and about 0.4% of memory CD8 clonotypes were shared across several donors. Incomplete sequencing was indicated by rarefaction of sorted-subset datasets, despite the large sequencing depth. Based on pairwise subsampling, the degree of clonotype sharing among donors was expected to be affected by sequencing depth. Larger estimated clonotype richness was generally found for naive subsets than for memory subsets. The genetic and exposure-history diversity represented was limited by the small number of donors.

TCR CDR3 regions were amplified from genomic DNA by multiplex PCR using the deep immunoSEQ assay. Genomic DNA extracted from each cell subset was distributed evenly over all wells of several immunoSEQ 96-well plates, and each plate served as one replicate. For sorted subsets, each replicate PCR was loaded with 150 to 250 ng genomic DNA, equivalent to 25,000 to 30,000 T cell genomes. Purified libraries were quantified with a Qubit 3.0 fluorometer, sized on a Bioanalyzer 2100, and re-quantified with the KAPA Library Quantification kit. Every immunoSEQ 96-well plate was sequenced on a separate single-read 150-cycle Illumina NextSeq 550 flow cell. The source study handled its data this way. Because only junctional sequences without quality scores were contained in the immunoSEQ output, filtering matching that applied to full-length reads could not be performed. To assign V/J genes and CDR3, sequences were annotated using PyIR, a Python wrapper for IgBLAST v1.9, with IMGT germline references. Reads with weak V/J assignments (E-value above 1e-6), missing CDR3, stop codons, out-of-frame junctions, or ambiguous translated residues were removed. V3J clonotypes were defined as sequences sharing the same inferred V gene, J gene, and CDR3 amino acid sequence. To compute the percentage overlap between repertoires, the number of shared unique clonotypes was divided by the size of the smaller repertoire. RTK rarefaction, the Chao1 estimator, and Recon v2.1 estimates of unobserved clonotypes were used to assess repertoire richness. For all TCRbeta clonotypes obtained by the gDNA method from a few donors, generation probabilities were computed with OLGA. The source is immuneACCESS, and TCRdb retained only in-frame sequences with V and J called. Part of the clones is not carried over; for the studies checked, unresolved V genes explain less than half of this, and the remainder is unexplained. The D gene and trimming were derived from the DNA, and the V and J assignments and clone size from that table. The sample contains about 120,000 clones, around 73% of them found a single time. The ten largest clones capture around 24% of the sample.

The sequenced material came from memory CD8+ T cells sorted from blood. What the cell subset or site label conveys for this sample: CD45RO+ cells pooled with CCR7-negative TemRA cells. This TCR was recovered from a woman younger than 45 in good health. The V and J segments used are TRBV6-4 and TRBJ2-3; TRBD1 aligns with 10 central bases. The CDR3 is CASSDGQGGDTQYF. The DNA sequence follows: TGTGCCAGCAGTGACGGACAGGGGGGAGATACGCAGTATTTT.